The clone carrying this TCR beta chain has more than one count but fewer than ten. Time point described: patch test 2, 6 weeks after DPC sensitization. The sample's treatment: therapeutic diphenylcyclopropenone sensitization with weekly scalp DPC. Using its own MiXCR run on the RACE reads, TCRdb lists one record per CDR3 protein. The table includes approximately 96,000 distinct CDR3 sequences, 9.3% detected once. With 10 bases clipped from V and 0 bases from J, the junction kept 13 bases outside the gene matches. The CDR3 is made up of 16 amino acids. CDR1 is MDHEN and CDR2 is SYDVKM in the germline V gene. The record originates from a study of human T cells and chemical hapten exposure. Study-wide background: There were per-sample TCR yield variations, arising mainly from small pooled library volume differences.

The gene calls are TRBV28 and TRBJ2-5; 8 bases match TRBD2. This sequence was found in a woman aged 40 to 50 with alopecia areata. Some clones in this sample may be carry-over from other donors' samples. This sample comprised whole blood, obtained in connection with sensitization to the hapten diphenylcyclopropenone (DPC). For the CDR3, the DNA is TGTGCCATTCACCCGGGACTAGACTGGTACCAAGAGACCCAGTACTTC. This gives the protein CAIHPGLDWYQETQYF.